This T cell receptor (beta chain) stems from a study of PD-1 blockade in mismatch repair-deficient tumors. The table came from immunoSEQ multiplex PCR; TCRdb's copy has only in-frame clones and leaves some out. This table holds about 120,000 clones, about 83% found once. The V end was cut by 3 bases, the J end by 0 bases, with 2 bases between. Germline loops: CDR1 DFQATT, CDR2 SNEGSKA (reference sequence). This CDR3 is built from 11 residues. The receptor was derived from an adult with mismatch repair-deficient cancer. The V and J genes are TRBV20-1 and TRBJ1-1; D is ambiguous. This specimen was peripheral blood, taken approximately 64 weeks after starting pembrolizumab. CDR3 loop: CSASVNTEAFF. The CDR3 nucleotides are TGCAGTGCTAGTGTGAACACTGAAGCTTTCTTT.